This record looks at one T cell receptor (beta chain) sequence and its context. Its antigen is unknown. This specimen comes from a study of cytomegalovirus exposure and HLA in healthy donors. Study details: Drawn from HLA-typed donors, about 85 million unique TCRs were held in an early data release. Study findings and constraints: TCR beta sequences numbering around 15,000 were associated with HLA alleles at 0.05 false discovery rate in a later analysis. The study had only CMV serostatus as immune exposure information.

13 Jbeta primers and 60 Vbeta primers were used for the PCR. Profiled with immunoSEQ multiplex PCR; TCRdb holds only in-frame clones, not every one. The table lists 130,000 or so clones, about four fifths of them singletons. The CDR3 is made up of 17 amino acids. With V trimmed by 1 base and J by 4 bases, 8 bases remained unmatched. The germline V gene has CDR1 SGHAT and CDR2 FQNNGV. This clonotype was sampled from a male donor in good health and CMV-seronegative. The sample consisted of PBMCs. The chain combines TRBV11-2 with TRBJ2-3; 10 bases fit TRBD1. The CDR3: CASSLVIPGQGPDTQYF. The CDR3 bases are TGTGCCAGCAGCTTAGTTATCCCGGGACAGGGGCCAGATACGCAGTATTTT. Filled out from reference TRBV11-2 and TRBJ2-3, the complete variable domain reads EAGVAQSPRYKIIEKRQSVAFWCNPISGHATLYWYQQILGQGPKLLIQFQNNGVVDDSQLPKDRFSAERLKGVDSTLKIQPAKLEDSAVYLCASSLVIPGQGPDTQYFGPGTRLTVL.